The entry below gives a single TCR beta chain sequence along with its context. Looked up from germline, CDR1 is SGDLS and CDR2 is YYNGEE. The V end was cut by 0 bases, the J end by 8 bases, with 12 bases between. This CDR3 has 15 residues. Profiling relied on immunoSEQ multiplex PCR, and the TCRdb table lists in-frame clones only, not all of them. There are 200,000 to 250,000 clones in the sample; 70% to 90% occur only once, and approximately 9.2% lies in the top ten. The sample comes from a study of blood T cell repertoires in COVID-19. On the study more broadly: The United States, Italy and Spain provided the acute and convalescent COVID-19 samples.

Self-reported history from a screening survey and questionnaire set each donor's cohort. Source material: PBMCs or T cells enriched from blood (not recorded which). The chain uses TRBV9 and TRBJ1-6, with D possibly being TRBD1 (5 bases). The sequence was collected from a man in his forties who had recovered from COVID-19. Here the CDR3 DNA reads TGTGCCAGCAGCGTAGTGGGGGAGGGGTATTCACCCCTCCACTTT. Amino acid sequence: CASSVVGEGYSPLHF.